This entry features one TCR beta chain sequence. The sample is drawn from a study of cytomegalovirus exposure and HLA in healthy donors. Trimming left V 2 bases short and J 11 bases short, with 12 bases between. Germline V gene sequence: CDR1 SGHAT, CDR2 FQNNGV. The CDR3 totals 12 residues. PCR employed 60 Vbeta and 13 Jbeta primers. Repertoires were generated with immunoSEQ multiplex PCR, while TCRdb's copy carries only in-frame clones and drops some. There are 90,000 to 100,000 clones in the sample; roughly 79% occur only once, and roughly 5% lies in the top ten. The rearrangement links TRBV11-2 to TRBJ1-1; D not certain. The sequenced sample consisted of PBMCs. This receptor was obtained from a middle-aged woman in good health and CMV-seronegative. The CDR3 nucleotides read TGTGCCAGCAGCTTACTTTCTGGAGGGGCTTTCTTT. Its protein is CASSLLSGGAFF.